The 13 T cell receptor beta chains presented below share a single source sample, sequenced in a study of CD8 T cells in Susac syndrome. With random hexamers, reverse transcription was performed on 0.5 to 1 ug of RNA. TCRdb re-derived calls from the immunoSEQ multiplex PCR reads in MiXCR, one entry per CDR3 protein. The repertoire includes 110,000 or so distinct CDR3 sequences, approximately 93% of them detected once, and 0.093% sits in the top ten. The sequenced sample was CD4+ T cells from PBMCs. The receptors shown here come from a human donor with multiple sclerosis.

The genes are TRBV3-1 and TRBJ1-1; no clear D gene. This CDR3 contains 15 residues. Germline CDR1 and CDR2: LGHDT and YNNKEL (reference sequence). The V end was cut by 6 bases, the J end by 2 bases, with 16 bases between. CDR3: CASRPGGGINTEAFF. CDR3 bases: TGTGCCAGCAGACCCGGTGGAGGGATAAACACTGAAGCTTTCTTT.

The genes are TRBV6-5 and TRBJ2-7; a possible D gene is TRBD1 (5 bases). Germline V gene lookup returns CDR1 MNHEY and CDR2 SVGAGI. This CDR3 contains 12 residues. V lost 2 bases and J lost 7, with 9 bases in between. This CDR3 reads CASSYLSGEQYF. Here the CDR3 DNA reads TGTGCCAGCAGTTACCTGTCAGGGGAGCAGTACTTC.

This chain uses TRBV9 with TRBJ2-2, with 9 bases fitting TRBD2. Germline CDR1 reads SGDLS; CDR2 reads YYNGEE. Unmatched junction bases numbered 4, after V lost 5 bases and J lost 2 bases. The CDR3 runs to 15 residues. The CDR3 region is CASRGGGANTGELFF. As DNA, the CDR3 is TGTGCCAGCAGGGGCGGGGGGGCAAACACCGGGGAGCTGTTTTTT.

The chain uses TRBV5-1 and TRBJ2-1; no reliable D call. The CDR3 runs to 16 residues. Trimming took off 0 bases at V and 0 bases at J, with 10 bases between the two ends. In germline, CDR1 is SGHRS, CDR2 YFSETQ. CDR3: CASSLAMRPSYNEQFF. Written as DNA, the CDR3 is TGCGCCAGCAGCTTGGCCATGCGGCCCTCCTACAATGAGCAGTTCTTC.

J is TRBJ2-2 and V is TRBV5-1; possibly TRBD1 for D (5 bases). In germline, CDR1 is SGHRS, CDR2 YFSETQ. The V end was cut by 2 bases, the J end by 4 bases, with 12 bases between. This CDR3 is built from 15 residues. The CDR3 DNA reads TGCGCCAGCAGCTTAAGGGGCGAAATCACCGGGGAGCTGTTTTTT. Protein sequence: CASSLRGEITGELFF.

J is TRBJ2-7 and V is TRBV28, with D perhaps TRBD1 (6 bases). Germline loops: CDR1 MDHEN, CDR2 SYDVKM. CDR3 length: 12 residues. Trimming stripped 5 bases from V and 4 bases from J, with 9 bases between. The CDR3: CASSLTGYEQYF. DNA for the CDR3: TGTGCCAGCAGTCTGACAGGATACGAGCAGTACTTC.

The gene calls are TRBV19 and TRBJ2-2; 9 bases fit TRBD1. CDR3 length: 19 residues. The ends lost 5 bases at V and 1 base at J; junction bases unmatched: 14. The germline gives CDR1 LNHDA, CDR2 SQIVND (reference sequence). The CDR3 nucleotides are TGTGCCAGTAGTCCGCGCGGGACAGGGCTAAACAAGAACACCGGGGAGCTGTTTTTT. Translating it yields CASSPRGTGLNKNTGELFF.

For the CDR3, the DNA is TGTGCCAGCAGCTTTAGCGGGGGGGCCGGGACAGATACGCAGTATTTT. Translated: CASSFSGGAGTDTQYF. V and J are TRBV7-2 and TRBJ2-3; 11 nucleotides align to TRBD2. J was trimmed by 3 bases and V by 3 bases; bases with no gene match: 5. Germline V CDR1 and CDR2: SGHTA, FQGNSA. The CDR3 extends over 16 amino acids.

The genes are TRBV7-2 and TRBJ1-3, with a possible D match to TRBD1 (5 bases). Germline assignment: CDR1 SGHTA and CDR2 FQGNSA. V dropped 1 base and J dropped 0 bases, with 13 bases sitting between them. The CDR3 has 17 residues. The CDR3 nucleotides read TGTGCCAGCAGCTTAGTCCCAGGGTCCAGCTCTGGAAACACCATATATTTT. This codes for CASSLVPGSSSGNTIYF.

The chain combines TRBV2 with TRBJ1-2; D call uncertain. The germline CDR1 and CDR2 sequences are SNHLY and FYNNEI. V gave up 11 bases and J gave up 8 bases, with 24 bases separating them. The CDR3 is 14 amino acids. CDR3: CAVSPSPITGGYTF. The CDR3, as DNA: TGTGCCGTCTCCCCAAGCCCGATTACGGGGGGCTACACCTTC.

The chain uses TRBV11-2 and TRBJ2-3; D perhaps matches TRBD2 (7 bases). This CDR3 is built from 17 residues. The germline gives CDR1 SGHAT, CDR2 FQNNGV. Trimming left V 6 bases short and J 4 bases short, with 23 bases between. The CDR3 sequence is CASSFAGAAIGADTQYF. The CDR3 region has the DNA TGTGCCAGCAGTTTCGCGGGGGCAGCCATTGGAGCAGATACGCAGTATTTT.

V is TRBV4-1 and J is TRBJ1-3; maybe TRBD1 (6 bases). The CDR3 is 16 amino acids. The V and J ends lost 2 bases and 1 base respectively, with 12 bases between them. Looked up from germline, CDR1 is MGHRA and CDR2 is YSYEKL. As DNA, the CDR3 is TGCGCCAGCAGCCAACTACCACAGGGTTCTGGAAACACCATATATTTT. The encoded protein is CASSQLPQGSGNTIYF.

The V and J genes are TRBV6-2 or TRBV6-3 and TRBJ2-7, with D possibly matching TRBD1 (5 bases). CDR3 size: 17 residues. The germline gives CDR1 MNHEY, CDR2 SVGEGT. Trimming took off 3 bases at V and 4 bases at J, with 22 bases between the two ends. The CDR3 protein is CASSYPSYLGREYEQYF. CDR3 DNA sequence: TGTGCCAGCAGTTATCCGTCGTATCTGGGGCGCGAGTACGAGCAGTACTTC.